These T cell receptor beta chains were read from a single sample in a study of shared clonotypes between healthy human individuals. Produced via immunoSEQ multiplex PCR; TCRdb's table is partial and in-frame only. The profile shows a few million clones, 85% to 95% of them singletons. Source material: naive CD4+ T cells sorted from blood. These receptor sequences come from a man aged 18 to 29 in good health. The CDR3 runs from the conserved cysteine through the conserved F or W. A D gene is named only where the DNA matches it firmly. Rows give clone size only sometimes, using once, few, many, or a class for an expanded clone.

V	size	J	D	DNA	CDR3
TRBV6-1	-	TRBJ1-3	-	TGTGCCAGCAGCCTCCATGGAAACACCATATATTTT	CASSLHGNTIYF
TRBV7-2	-	TRBJ1-1	-	TGTGCCAGCAGCTTACTGGACAGAAGATATCAAGCTTTCTTT	CASSLLDRRYQAFF
TRBV18	-	TRBJ1-1	-	TGTGCCAGCTCAGGTCTACAGGGAACGAACACTGAAGCTTTCTTT	CASSGLQGTNTEAFF
TRBV2	-	TRBJ1-4	-	TGTGCCAGCAGCGCGGGGTCGAATGAAAAACTGTTTTTT	CASSAGSNEKLFF
TRBV5-1	-	TRBJ2-5	-	TGCGCCAGCAGCTCGTCCCAAGATACCCAGTACTTC	CASSSSQDTQYF
TRBV11-1	once	TRBJ2-3	-	TGTGCCAGCAGCTTAAAGGGAGACACAGATACGCAGTATTTT	CASSLKGDTDTQYF
TRBV19	-	TRBJ1-1	-	TGTGCCAGTAGTATAGAGGGGGGCCGGACTGAAGCTTTCTTT	CASSIEGGRTEAFF
TRBV19	-	TRBJ1-3	TRBD1	TGTGCCAGTAGGGCACAGGGGGGTGGAAACACCATATATTTT	CASRAQGGGNTIYF
TRBV19	-	TRBJ1-1	TRBD1	TGTGCCAGTAGTATTGGGACAGGGAGCACTGAAGCTTTCTTT	CASSIGTGSTEAFF
TRBV27	-	TRBJ2-7	TRBD1	TGTGCCAGCAGCCTACGGACAGGTTACGAGCAGTACTTC	CASSLRTGYEQYF
TRBV6-1	-	TRBJ1-2	-	TGTGCCAGCAGTGGGGATACAGTTGGCTACACCTTC	CASSGDTVGYTF
TRBV20-1	-	TRBJ2-5	-	TGCAGTGCTGCCAGAGAAGAGACCCAGTACTTC	CSAAREETQYF
TRBV7-9	once	TRBJ2-1	-	TGTGCCAGCAAACCCAACGCCGGGACCCCCACGAATGAGCAGTTCTTC	CASKPNAGTPTNEQFF
TRBV11-2	-	TRBJ1-6	-	TGTGCCAGCAGCTTAGTAACAGGGCGGTCACCCCTCCACTTT	CASSLVTGRSPLHF
TRBV9	-	TRBJ2-7	TRBD1	TGTGCCAGCAGCAAGACAGGGGGCGTCCACGAGCAGTACTTC	CASSKTGGVHEQYF
TRBV7-8	-	TRBJ1-1	-	TGTGCCAGCAGCCTCATTGCAGGGATGAACACTGAAGCTTTCTTT	CASSLIAGMNTEAFF
TRBV6-5	-	TRBJ2-3	TRBD1	TGTGCCAGCAGTTCGGGACAGGGGACAGATACGCAGTATTTT	CASSSGQGTDTQYF
TRBV20-1	-	TRBJ2-7	-	TGCAGTGCTCTCTCTAGCAACGAGCAGTACTTC	CSALSSNEQYF
TRBV28	few	TRBJ1-1	-	TGTGCCAGCAGACTAGGGACAAGGAACACTGAAGCTTTCTTT	CASRLGTRNTEAFF
TRBV18	-	TRBJ1-2	TRBD1	TGTGCCAGCTCACTAGGACAGGGGGACTATGGCTACACCTTC	CASSLGQGDYGYTF
TRBV27	-	TRBJ1-2	-	TGTGCCAGCAGTTTAACCGGGACGGCCACCTCAAGCTATGGCTACACCTTC	CASSLTGTATSSYGYTF
TRBV5-1	-	TRBJ1-6	TRBD1	TGCGCCAGCAGCTTGGGACAGGGCGGTAATTCACCCCTCCACTTT	CASSLGQGGNSPLHF
TRBV5-1	-	TRBJ2-1	TRBD2	TGCGCCAGCAGCTTGGCAGGCGGGAGTTGGGACAATGAGCAGTTCTTC	CASSLAGGSWDNEQFF
TRBV4-3	-	TRBJ1-2	-	TGCGCCAGCAGCCAAGATTGGACAGATTCTAACTATGGCTACACCTTC	CASSQDWTDSNYGYTF
TRBV28	-	TRBJ2-3	-	TGTGCCAGCAGTTTATTGGATACGCAGTATTTT	CASSLLDTQYF
TRBV25-1	-	TRBJ2-2	-	TGTGCCAGCAGTAAACCGGGAGTAGGGGTGGTCACCGGGGAGCTGTTTTTT	CASSKPGVGVVTGELFF
TRBV7-3	-	TRBJ2-3	-	TGTGCCAGCAGCCCCCGGACGGGGGGCACAGATACGCAGTATTTT	CASSPRTGGTDTQYF
TRBV19	-	TRBJ2-3	TRBD2	TGTGCCAGTAGTTCGAGACTAGCGGGGGGATTTGATACGCAGTATTTT	CASSSRLAGGFDTQYF
TRBV29-1	-	TRBJ1-1	-	TGCAGCGTTCGTCGTGGGACTGAAGCTTTCTTT	CSVRRGTEAFF
TRBV15	-	TRBJ2-7	-	TGTGCCACCAGCAGAGTGATGGGGGAGCAGTACTTC	CATSRVMGEQYF
TRBV19	once	TRBJ2-5	TRBD1	TGTGCCAGTAGTACGGGGGGACAGGGCGACCGAGAGACCCAGTACTTC	CASSTGGQGDRETQYF
TRBV6-1	-	TRBJ2-4	-	TGTGCCAGCAGTGAGGACGTTCTGAAAGCCAAAAACATTCAGTACTTC	CASSEDVLKAKNIQYF
TRBV11-2	-	TRBJ2-2	-	TGTGCCAGCAGCTTTCAAGCCGGGGAGCTGTTTTTT	CASSFQAGELFF
TRBV30	-	TRBJ2-2	-	TGTGCCTGGATGGAAGGTATCGGGGAGCTGTTTTTT	CAWMEGIGELFF
TRBV7-8	-	TRBJ1-5	-	TGTGCCAGCAGCCTAGGGACTTTTAGCAATCAGCCCCAGCATTTT	CASSLGTFSNQPQHF
TRBV5-1	-	TRBJ2-7	TRBD1	TGCGCCAGCAGCTTTCTACCGGGACAGTCCTACGAGCAGTACTTC	CASSFLPGQSYEQYF
TRBV4-1	once	TRBJ1-4	TRBD1	TGCGCCAGCAGCCAAGATTGGCCAGGGGGCTGGGAAAAACTGTTTTTT	CASSQDWPGGWEKLFF
TRBV30	-	TRBJ1-5	TRBD1	TGTGCCTGGAGTCAAGGGACAGGCGAATCAATCTGGGCCCAGCATTTT	CAWSQGTGESIWAQHF
TRBV4-2	-	TRBJ2-1	-	TGTGCCAGCAGCCAAGCGGGATCGTACAATGAGCAGTTCTTC	CASSQAGSYNEQFF
TRBV4-2	-	TRBJ1-2	-	TGTGCCAGCAGCCAAGAGAGCGTCAGTAACTATGGCTACACCTTC	CASSQESVSNYGYTF
TRBV6-5	-	TRBJ1-2	-	TGTGCCAGCAGGAATCCAGGCTCCTCGAGAGGCTACACCTTC	CASRNPGSSRGYTF
TRBV5-4	-	TRBJ1-6	-	TGTGCCAGCAGCTTGGAGGGGACGGAAGTAAATTCACCCCTCCACTTT	CASSLEGTEVNSPLHF
TRBV6-5	once	TRBJ2-5	TRBD2	TGTGCCAGCAGTCTCGCAGCGGGGGGGCGGGAGACCCAGTACTTC	CASSLAAGGRETQYF
TRBV4-2	-	TRBJ2-3	TRBD2	TGTGCCAGCAGCGCCGGGACTAGCGGGGGAACAGATACGCAGTATTTT	CASSAGTSGGTDTQYF
TRBV5-4	-	TRBJ2-1	TRBD2	TGTGCCAGCAGCCGTAGGGGAGGGGCAAATGAGCAGTTCTTC	CASSRRGGANEQFF
TRBV7-9	-	TRBJ2-7	TRBD1	TGTGCCAGCCGTCCTGGACAGGGAAGGTACTACGAGCAGTACTTC	CASRPGQGRYYEQYF
TRBV10-3	-	TRBJ1-2	-	TGTGCCATCAGTGAGTCTGGGTTCTATGGCTACACCTTC	CAISESGFYGYTF
TRBV9	-	TRBJ2-2	TRBD2	TGTGCCAGCAGCGTAGCTCCCGGGACTAGCGGGAGCGGGGACACCGGGGAGCTGTTTTTT	CASSVAPGTSGSGDTGELFF
TRBV7-9	-	TRBJ1-1	-	TGTGCCAGCAGTTCTCGATTAGGGAACGTCGGGACCACTGAAGCTTTCTTT	CASSSRLGNVGTTEAFF
TRBV7-9	few	TRBJ1-1	-	TGTGCCAGCACCAGGGATGCGCCAAACACTGAAGCTTTCTTT	CASTRDAPNTEAFF
TRBV27	-	TRBJ2-5	TRBD2	TGTGCCAGCAGTTTACGGGTAGCGGGGGCCGAAGAAGAGACCCAGTACTTC	CASSLRVAGAEEETQYF
TRBV7-2	once	TRBJ2-3	TRBD2	TGTGCCAGCAGCCCGGGACTAGCGGAAGCAGATACGCAGTATTTT	CASSPGLAEADTQYF
TRBV4-3	-	TRBJ2-7	TRBD1	TGCGCCAGCAGCCAAGAGTTTGTCAGGGGGTACTCCTACGAGCAGTACTTC	CASSQEFVRGYSYEQYF
TRBV14	-	TRBJ1-2	-	TGTGCCAGCAGCCAAGCTCCCCGCGGGGGAGTCTCGAACTATGGCTACACCTTC	CASSQAPRGGVSNYGYTF